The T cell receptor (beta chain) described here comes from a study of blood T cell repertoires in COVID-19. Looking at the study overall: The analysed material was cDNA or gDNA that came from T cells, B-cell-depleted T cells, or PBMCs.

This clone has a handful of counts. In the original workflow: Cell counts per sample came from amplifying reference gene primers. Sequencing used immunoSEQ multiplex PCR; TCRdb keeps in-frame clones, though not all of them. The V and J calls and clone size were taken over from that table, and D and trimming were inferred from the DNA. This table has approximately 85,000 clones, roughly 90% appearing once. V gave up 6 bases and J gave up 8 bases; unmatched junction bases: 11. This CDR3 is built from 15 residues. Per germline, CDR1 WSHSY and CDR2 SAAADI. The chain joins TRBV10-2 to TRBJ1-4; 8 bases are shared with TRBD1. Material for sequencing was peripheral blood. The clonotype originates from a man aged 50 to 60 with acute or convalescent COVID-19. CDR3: CASRQSTTGAEKLFF. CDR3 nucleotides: TGCGCCAGCAGACAGAGTACGACAGGGGCCGAAAAACTGTTTTTT.